What follows is one T cell receptor beta chain and its context. Antigen unknown. Per germline, CDR1 KGHSH and CDR2 LQKENI. The CDR3 extends over 15 amino acids. The V gene lost 2 bases and the J gene lost 0 bases, with 10 bases spanning the gap. The data were obtained in a study of cytomegalovirus exposure and HLA in healthy donors. Study results and limitations: It was confirmed in vitro that a few of the CMV-associated chains were specific for CMV antigens. The Asian-associated ancestry cluster reportedly had fewer N-insertions than the roughly 670-donor mean in a later analysis. Further analysis was carried out later, and it showed several of the most significant clusters appearing linked to common viral pathogens.

Vbeta (60) and Jbeta (13) primers were used in the PCR. Produced via immunoSEQ multiplex PCR; TCRdb's table is partial and in-frame only. The sample shows about 100,000 clones, less than 85% of them seen only once. The chain couples TRBV18 to TRBJ1-1, with unresolved D. The sequence was obtained from a woman aged 40 to 55 in good health and CMV-seropositive. The sequenced sample was PBMCs. CDR3 protein: CASSPGSEVNTEAFF. CDR3 nucleotide sequence: TGTGCCAGCTCACCAGGCTCGGAGGTGAACACTGAAGCTTTCTTT.